The 20 T cell receptor beta chains presented below share a single source sample, sequenced in a study of T cells in Graves' hyperthyroidism and ophthalmopathy. Amplified regions were TCR beta CDR3 sequences from RNA transcripts. The TCR CDR3 was amplified in a first-round RT-PCR using the HTBI primer set. A single record per CDR3 protein comes from TCRdb applying MiXCR to the multiplex PCR reads. The sample lists under 650,000 distinct CDR3 sequences; 15% to 20% were seen once. Sequenced material: blood. The receptors come from a young woman with Graves' hyperthyroidism.

This clonotype was seen ten or more times. This rearrangement joins TRBV7-9 to TRBJ2-5, with 8 bases identical to TRBD2. CDR1 and CDR2 (germline): SEHNR, FQNEAQ (reference sequence). The CDR3 length is 14 residues. V lost 5 bases to trimming and J lost 1 base; unmatched junction nucleotides: 3. CDR3 nucleotide sequence: TGTGCCAGCAGCCCCGGACTAGCCCAAGAGACCCAGTACTTC. Translating it yields CASSPGLAQETQYF.

The rearrangement joins TRBV19 to TRBJ2-1, with D maybe TRBD2 (5 bases). Trimming took 1 base from V and 4 from J, leaving 11 bases between them. The CDR3 extends over 15 amino acids. The V gene's germline CDR1 is LNHDA and CDR2 SQIVND (reference sequence). CDR3 sequence (DNA): TGTGCCAGTAGTATAGTGTCACGGGGATACAATGAGCAGTTCTTC. Translating it yields CASSIVSRGYNEQFF.

About this clonotype: One end of the junction fails to match germline, which may point to a read error. The CDR3 sequence: CASGFIGPVNEKLFF. As DNA, the CDR3 is TGTGCCAGCGGTTTTATAGGACCCGTTAATGAAAAACTGTTTTTT. This sequence joins TRBV28 and TRBJ1-4; D is undetermined. From germline, CDR1 is MDHEN and CDR2 SYDVKM. The CDR3 sequence is 15 residues long.

Many counts were recorded for this clonotype. V is TRBV28 and J is TRBJ2-7, with D perhaps matching TRBD2 (5 bases). CDR3 size: 13 residues. Germline V lookup: CDR1 MDHEN, CDR2 SYDVKM. V was shortened by 1 base and J by 7 bases, with 11 bases between the two germline ends. In DNA form, the CDR3 reads TGTGCCAGCAGTTTATTAGTTCGGAGGGAGCAGTACTTC. Translation gives CASSLLVRREQYF. The full variable domain, its missing parts supplied by reference TRBV28 and TRBJ2-7, is DVKVTQSSRYLVKRTGEKVFLECVQDMDHENMFWYRQDPGLGLRLIYFSYDVKMKEKGDIPEGYSVSREKKERFSLILESASTNQTSMYLCASSLLVRREQYFGPGTRLTVT.

This clonotype was observed many times. The chain couples TRBV20-1 to TRBJ2-5, with 8 positions matching TRBD2. The CDR3 is 15 amino acids. The ends lost 3 bases at V and 4 bases at J; junction bases unmatched: 10. Germline CDR1 and CDR2: DFQATT and SNEGSKA (reference sequence). The CDR3 reads CSASRPAGDGETQYF. CDR3 DNA sequence: TGCAGTGCTAGCCGTCCAGCGGGAGACGGAGAGACCCAGTACTTC.

V usage is TRBV7-9 and J usage is TRBJ2-3; D is tentatively TRBD1 or TRBD2 (5 bases each). V dropped 2 bases and J dropped 0 bases, with 15 bases sitting between them. Looked up from germline, CDR1 is SEHNR and CDR2 is FQNEAQ (reference sequence). This CDR3 comprises 17 residues. CDR3 in amino acids: CASSLLGRGGSTDTQYF. CDR3 nucleotide sequence: TGTGCCAGCAGCTTATTAGGACGGGGCGGGAGCACAGATACGCAGTATTTT.

The chain has TRBV19 and TRBJ2-7; 7 bases are shared with TRBD1. The CDR3 contains 16 residues. V lost 4 bases, J lost 2 bases, and 11 bases stayed unmatched. Per germline, CDR1 LNHDA and CDR2 SQIVND (reference sequence). The CDR3 spells CASSTQGGRKTYEQYF. CDR3 bases: TGTGCCAGTAGTACTCAAGGGGGCCGGAAGACCTACGAGCAGTACTTC. The full variable domain, with the rest looked up from reference TRBV19 and TRBJ2-7, is DGGITQSPKYLFRKEGQNVTLSCEQNLNHDAMYWYRQDPGQGLRLIYYSQIVNDFQKGDIAEGYSVSREKKESFPLTVTSAQKNPTAFYLCASSTQGGRKTYEQYFGPGTRLTVT.

J is TRBJ2-1 and V is TRBV9; D is unclear. The germline CDR1 and CDR2 sequences are SGDLS and YYNGEE. Trimming removed 4 bases from V and 4 bases from J, with 12 bases in between. This CDR3 comprises 14 residues. The CDR3 spells CASSSTDGYNEQFF. The DNA for the CDR3 is TGTGCCAGCAGCAGCACGGACGGATACAATGAGCAGTTCTTC.

The gene calls are TRBV6-5 and TRBJ2-7; no firm D call. CDR3 length equals 15 residues. Germline lookup yields CDR1 MNHEY and CDR2 SVGAGI. With 2 bases removed from V and 6 bases from J, the gap between germline ends came to 17 bases. The CDR3 loop is CASSYPSPNFCEQYF. CDR3 DNA sequence: TGTGCCAGCAGTTACCCGTCGCCCAACTTTTGCGAGCAGTACTTC.

This clonotype was found a few times. The chain joins TRBV27 to TRBJ2-2; no definite D call. The CDR3 loop spans 12 amino acids. CDR1 and CDR2 from the germline V gene are MNHEY and SMNVEV (reference sequence). The V end lost 4 bases, the J end lost 8 bases, and 8 bases lay between the germline ends. This CDR3 reads CASSSTHGELFF. CDR3 sequence (DNA): TGTGCCAGCAGTTCTACCCATGGGGAGCTGTTTTTT.

This clonotype was picked up many times. Here the CDR3 reads CASSQDLAGVGEQYF. The CDR3 region has the DNA TGTGCCAGCAGCCAAGACCTAGCGGGAGTTGGCGAGCAGTACTTC. V usage is TRBV3-1 and J usage is TRBJ2-7, with TRBD2 matching over 10 bases. J gave up 6 bases and V 0 bases, and 5 bases lay outside the gene matches. Germline V gene sequence: CDR1 LGHDT, CDR2 YNNKEL (reference sequence). This CDR3 is 15 amino acids long.

J is TRBJ2-7 and V is TRBV6-1; no clear D. The CDR3 sequence is 14 residues long. V was pared by 6 bases and J by 0 bases, with 12 bases between. Germline loops: CDR1 MNHNS, CDR2 SASEGT. CDR3 sequence: CASRATESSYEQYF. Written as DNA, the CDR3 is TGTGCCAGCAGGGCGACGGAGAGCTCCTACGAGCAGTACTTC.

Worth noting for this clonotype: This sequence may be a read error, since a much larger clone differs from it by one base. The chain employs TRBV4-2 and TRBJ1-5; D is ambiguous. Between the trimmed V and J ends, which lost 0 bases and 7 bases, there was a span of 7 bases. Germline V gives CDR1 LGHNA, CDR2 YNFKEQ. The CDR3 is 13 amino acids. CDR3 residues: CASSQDMGQPQHF. In nucleotides, the CDR3 is TGTGCCAGCAGCCAAGATATGGGGCAGCCCCAGCATTTT.

This clonotype was detected ten times or more. The chain combines TRBV7-6 with TRBJ2-1, with TRBD2 identical over 7 bases. J was trimmed by 8 bases and V by 3 bases; bases with no gene match: 16. The CDR3 spans 17 residues. The V gene's germline CDR1 is SGHVS and CDR2 FNYEAQ. The DNA for the CDR3 is TGTGCCAGCAGCTTGATTAGGTGGGGGGGGGAGTTCGATGAGCAGTTCTTC. It specifies CASSLIRWGGEFDEQFF.

In its sample, this clonotype was seen many times. The chain carries TRBV11-2 and TRBJ1-1, with D uncertain. CDR3 length: 15 amino acids. V lost 5 bases, J lost 0 bases, and 13 bases lay in between. Germline assignment: CDR1 SGHAT and CDR2 FQNNGV. CDR3 DNA sequence: TGTGCCAGCAGCGCCCCGGTCTACATGAACACTGAAGCTTTCTTT. Translating gives CASSAPVYMNTEAFF.

This clonotype was counted between two and nine times. J is TRBJ1-1 and V is TRBV30; D remains ambiguous. Between the trimmed V and J ends, which lost 3 bases and 3 bases, there was a span of 11 bases. The germline CDR1 and CDR2 sequences are GTSNPN and SVGIG (reference sequence). The CDR3 loop spans 13 amino acids. The CDR3: CAWREQEYTEAFF. The CDR3 nucleotides read TGTGCCTGGAGGGAGCAGGAGTACACTGAAGCTTTCTTT.

This clonotype was recorded at least ten times. V usage is TRBV13 and J usage is TRBJ1-1; 7 nucleotides match TRBD1. The CDR3 consists of 13 residues. The V gene's germline CDR1 is PRHDT and CDR2 FYEKMQ (reference sequence). V lost 5 bases, J lost 6 bases, and 6 bases stayed unmatched. The CDR3 protein is CASSDRESSEAFF. DNA of the CDR3: TGTGCCAGCAGCGACAGGGAAAGCTCTGAAGCTTTCTTT.

This clonotype was detected ten times or more. V usage is TRBV28 and J usage is TRBJ1-5, with 11 bases lining up with TRBD1. Germline values: CDR1 MDHEN, CDR2 SYDVKM. This CDR3 contains 18 residues. Trimming at V came to 4 bases and at J to 0 bases, leaving 8 bases not matched to a gene. The CDR3 region has the DNA TGTGCCAGCAGTTCCCGGACAGGGGGCTACTATAGCAATCAGCCCCAGCATTTT. Translated, it gives CASSSRTGGYYSNQPQHF. Full variable domain (rest looked up from reference TRBV28 and TRBJ1-5): DVKVTQSSRYLVKRTGEKVFLECVQDMDHENMFWYRQDPGLGLRLIYFSYDVKMKEKGDIPEGYSVSREKKERFSLILESASTNQTSMYLCASSSRTGGYYSNQPQHFGDGTRLSIL.

This clonotype has more than one count but fewer than ten. J is TRBJ2-2 and V is TRBV2; D might be TRBD2 (6 bases). Germline V gene sequence: CDR1 SNHLY, CDR2 FYNNEI. The V and J ends lost 8 bases and 2 bases respectively, with 12 bases between them. The length of the CDR3 is 14 residues. CDR3 amino acids: CASGRWVNTGELFF. Written as DNA, the CDR3 is TGTGCCAGCGGGAGGTGGGTTAACACCGGGGAGCTGTTTTTT.

This clonotype came up many times. The chain links TRBV6-1 to TRBJ2-3; no clear D. In germline, CDR1 is MNHNS, CDR2 SASEGT. Deletions cut 7 bases from V and 7 bases from J, with 18 bases between. The length of the CDR3 is 14 residues. The CDR3 sequence is CASTRTQTGNTQYF. In DNA form, the CDR3 reads TGTGCCAGCACCCGAACCCAGACCGGAAATACGCAGTATTTT.